What follows describes a single TCR beta chain. This clone is classified as medium-sized (0.01 to 0.1%). Its antigen target is currently unknown. No base qualities exist here, and no much larger clone lies one base off it. This record belongs to a study of a mutant IDH1 vaccine in newly diagnosed glioma (dated by TCRdb to about 2021). Context from the whole study: Patients were given eight vaccinations, in weeks 1, 3, 5, 7, 11, 15, 19 and 23, which matched visits V03 through V10. Before enrollment, patients had received standard therapy of radiotherapy alone, temozolomide alone, or radiochemotherapy with temozolomide; most received the combination. Vaccination began 4-6 weeks after radiotherapy alone, or alongside temozolomide cycles in the chemotherapy-containing groups. The approximately 33 treated patients were approximately 62% male and approximately 40% female, with a mean age of roughly 42 years. Peripheral blood was collected at six visits: V03 (baseline), V05, V07, V10, V12 and V13. For exploratory analyses, around 23 treated patients had longitudinal TCRB deep sequencing done wherever samples were available.

The germline V gene sets CDR1 to SQVTM and CDR2 to ANQGSEA. V has 3 bases trimmed and J has 2 bases trimmed; junction bases matching no gene number 7. The CDR3 spans 15 residues, from the cysteine through the phenylalanine. Kept here is only the CDR3 DNA, which spans 45 bases and is read in frame from base 1. The sample's time point label, decoded: week 11, during vaccination. A 20-mer mutant IDH1 peptide at 300 micrograms in Montanide made up each vaccine dose, which was injected subcutaneously together with topical imiquimod. Donors had newly diagnosed WHO grade 3 or 4 IDH1-mutant astrocytomas with loss of nuclear ATRX. The samples were drawn from NOA16, a multicentre, single-arm, open-label phase I trial in Germany that tested a mutant IDH1 peptide vaccine in humans for the first time. Genomic DNA for TCRB sequencing was isolated from EDTA blood with the DNeasy Blood and Tissue Kit. Library construction relied on the immunoSEQ multiplex PCR assay. Rearranged TCR beta chain sequences were amplified with the hsTCRB Kit following the manufacturer's protocol. An Illumina MiSeq was used to sequence the TCRB libraries. In the source study's methods: The proprietary platform of the kit vendor was used for demultiplexing, trimming and gene mapping. As stored in TCRdb, this immuneACCESS dataset retains in-frame rearrangements with V and J assigned. A fraction of the clones does not appear; measured against another copy, unresolved V genes explain less than half of the discrepancy, and the remainder lacks a known reason. That table supplies the V and J calls and clone size; D and trimming were determined from the DNA. In this sample the table shows more than 20,000 clones, 79% of which occur a single time. The top ten constitute about 8.2% of the sample.

Study-wide conclusions, independent of this receptor: According to the authors, sample limitations meant that analyses of patient blood samples could not be reproduced. Availability determined which PBMC samples were chosen for TCRB deep sequencing. Immune responses induced by the vaccine were seen in approximately 93% of patients across multiple MHC alleles. No apparent relationship was observed between pseudoprogression and alterations in the top peripheral T cell clonotypes detected by TCRB sequencing.

This TCR was sampled from a man aged 35-49 years with glioma. The rearranged segments are TRBV29-1 and TRBJ1-2; a stretch of 9 junction bases matches TRBD1. Sequenced material: PBMCs, taken from a glioma patient whose treatment included an IDH1 peptide vaccine. The DNA is TGCAGCGTTGACCGACAGGGGGAATGGAACTATGGCTACACCTTC. It translates as CSVDRQGEWNYGYTF.